This TCR beta chain stems from a study of blood T cell repertoires in COVID-19 (dated by TCRdb to 2018 to 2020). In the study overall: Samples covering the acute and convalescent phases of COVID-19 were provided by collaborators in the United States, Italy and Spain. The material from the prospective study consisted of cDNA or gDNA derived from T cells, B-cell-depleted T cells, or PBMCs. Deeply sampled blood TCRbeta repertoires from subjects exposed to, actively infected with, or recovered from COVID-19 were included in the dataset. The repertoires were made available in a free public database intended to serve as a resource for research on the immune response to SARS-CoV-2. The samples were drawn from two sources: the first 160 participants of the ongoing ImmuneRACE study, and 1,200 or so subjects contributed by 6 global collaborators. Nearly every sample came with metadata listing a de-identified subject ID, COVID-19 status, age in years and sex. Where available, HLA class I and class II types were taken from metadata supplied by the sample provider and were not determined by assay-based typing.

Each collaborating institution followed its own protocols to collect whole blood in K2EDTA tubes. For TCRbeta analysis, collaborators shipped samples in one of three forms: frozen whole blood, isolated PBMCs, or DNA extracted from either of those sample types. Worth noting for this clone: Its binding antigen is unknown. No quality values exist for individual bases; no much larger clone is one base distant.

The CDR3, from cysteine to phenylalanine, totals 13 residues. Kept here is only the CDR3 DNA, which spans 39 bases and is read in frame from base 1. The germline V gene sets CDR1 to SGHTA and CDR2 to FQGNSA. V drops 3 bases and J drops 5 bases, leaving 9 bases in between. TCRbeta CDR3 regions were amplified from genomic DNA by means of the immunoSEQ Assay, a bias-controlled multiplex PCR. In the source study's methods: Within the assay, amplification of reference gene primers was used to estimate how many nucleated cells each sample contained. To quantify the absolute abundance of each unique TCRbeta CDR3 rearrangement, sequence reads were collapsed and filtered. For each sample, productive Simpson clonality was calculated as the square root of Simpson's diversity index over productive rearrangements. Held by TCRdb, this immuneACCESS table contains in-frame sequences only and omits some clones. Under half of the omission traces to an unresolved V gene where checked; the cause of the rest is unknown. Clonal size and the V and J genes are those of that table, whereas D and trimming came from the DNA. The sample table shows some 150,000 clones, and more than 85% are seen once. Under 6.5% of the sample rests with the top ten.

Here is what the overall study found, with its caveats: Clinical and demographic metadata were provided uncurated, with the amount varying by source and participant.

The specimen sequenced was peripheral blood. The chain is assembled from TRBV7-2 and TRBJ2-3; a tentative D match to TRBD2 spans 6 bases. This TCR derives from a human donor in a cohort sampled during active COVID-19. The DNA sequence is TGTGCCAGCAGCTTCGCGGGAAGAGATACGCAGTATTTT. The translation is CASSFAGRDTQYF.